This T cell receptor (beta chain) is drawn from a study of identical twins. The CDR3 sequence is 15 residues long. The germline CDR1 and CDR2 sequences are MGHDK and SYGVNS. V was clipped by 3 bases and J by 1 base; unmatched bases: 4. The study's findings and limits: Excess sharing between twins was weaker in beta out-of-frame sequences. For out-of-frame alpha sequences shared by twins, low generation probability was in excess. Cord blood's abundant beta clonotypes had fewer insertions, unlike memory repertoires.

As concerns this clonotype: Antigen: not known.

cDNA carried unique molecular identifiers, and a universal primer site was added by template switching. TCRdb processed the 5' RACE reads anew with MiXCR; each CDR3 protein has one entry. This table has 1.5 million or so distinct CDR3 sequences, less than 35% appearing once. This receptor was identified in a newborn girl in good health. The material sequenced was cord blood. V gene TRBV25-1 combines with J gene TRBJ1-1; TRBD1 aligns across 8 bases. The CDR3, as DNA: TGTGCCAGCAGTGATCAGGGGACAGGGAACACTGAAGCTTTCTTT. It codes for CASSDQGTGNTEAFF.